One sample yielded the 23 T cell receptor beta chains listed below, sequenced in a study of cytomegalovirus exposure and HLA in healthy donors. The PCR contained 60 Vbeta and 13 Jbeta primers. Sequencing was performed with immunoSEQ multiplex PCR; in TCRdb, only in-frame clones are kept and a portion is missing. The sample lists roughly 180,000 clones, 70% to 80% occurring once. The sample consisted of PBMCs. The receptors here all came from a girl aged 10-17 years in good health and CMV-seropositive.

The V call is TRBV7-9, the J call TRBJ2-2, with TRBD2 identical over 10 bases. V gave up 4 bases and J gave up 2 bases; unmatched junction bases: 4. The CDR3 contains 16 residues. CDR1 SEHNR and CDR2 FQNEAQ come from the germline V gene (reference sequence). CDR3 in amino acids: CASSSRTSGNTGELFF. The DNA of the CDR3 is TGTGCCAGCAGCTCACGGACTAGCGGCAACACCGGGGAGCTGTTTTTT. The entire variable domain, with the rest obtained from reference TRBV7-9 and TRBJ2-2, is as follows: DTGVSQNPRHKITKRGQNVTFRCDPISEHNRLYWYRQTLGQGPEFLTYFQNEAQLEKSRLLSDRFSAERPKGSFSTLEIQRTEQGDSAMYLCASSSRTSGNTGELFFGEGSRLTVL.

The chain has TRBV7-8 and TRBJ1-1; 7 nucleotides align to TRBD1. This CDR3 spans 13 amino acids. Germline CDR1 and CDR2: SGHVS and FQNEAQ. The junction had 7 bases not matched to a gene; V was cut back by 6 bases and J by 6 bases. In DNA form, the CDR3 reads TGTGCCAGCAGGACAGGGAGCTGGTCTGAAGCTTTCTTT. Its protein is CASRTGSWSEAFF.

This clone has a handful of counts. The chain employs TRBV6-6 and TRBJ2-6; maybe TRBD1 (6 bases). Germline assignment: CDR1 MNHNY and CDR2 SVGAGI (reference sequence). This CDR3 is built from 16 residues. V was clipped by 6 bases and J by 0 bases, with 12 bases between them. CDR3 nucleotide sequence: TGTGCCAGCAGCAGGGGACACTCCTCTGGGGCCAACGTCCTGACTTTC. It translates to CASSRGHSSGANVLTF.

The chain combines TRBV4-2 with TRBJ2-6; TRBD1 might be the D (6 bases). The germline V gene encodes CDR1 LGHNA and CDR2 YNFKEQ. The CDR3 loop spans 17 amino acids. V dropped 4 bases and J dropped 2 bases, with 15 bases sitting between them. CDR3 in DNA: TGTGCCAGCAGCCCACTACAGACAGGCGCTGGGGCCAACGTCCTGACTTTC. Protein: CASSPLQTGAGANVLTF.

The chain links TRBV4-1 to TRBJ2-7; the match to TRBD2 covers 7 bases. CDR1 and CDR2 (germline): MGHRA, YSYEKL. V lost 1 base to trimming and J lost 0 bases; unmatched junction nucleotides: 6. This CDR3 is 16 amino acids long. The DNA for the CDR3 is TGCGCCAGCAGCCAAGTAAGCGGGGCCCTCTCCTACGAGCAGTACTTC. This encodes CASSQVSGALSYEQYF.

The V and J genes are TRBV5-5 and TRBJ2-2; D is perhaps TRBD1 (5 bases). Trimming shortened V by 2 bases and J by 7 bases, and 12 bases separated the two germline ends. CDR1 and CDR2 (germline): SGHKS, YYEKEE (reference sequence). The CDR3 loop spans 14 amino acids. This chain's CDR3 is CASSFPDTYGELFF. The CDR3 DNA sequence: TGTGCCAGCAGCTTCCCGGACACCTACGGGGAGCTGTTTTTT.

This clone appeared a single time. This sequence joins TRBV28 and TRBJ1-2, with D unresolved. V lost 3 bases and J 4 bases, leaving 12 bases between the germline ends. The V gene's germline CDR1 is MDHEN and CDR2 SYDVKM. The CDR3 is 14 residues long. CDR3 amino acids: CASSFGPGFYGYTF. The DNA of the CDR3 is TGTGCCAGCAGTTTTGGGCCGGGGTTCTATGGCTACACCTTC.

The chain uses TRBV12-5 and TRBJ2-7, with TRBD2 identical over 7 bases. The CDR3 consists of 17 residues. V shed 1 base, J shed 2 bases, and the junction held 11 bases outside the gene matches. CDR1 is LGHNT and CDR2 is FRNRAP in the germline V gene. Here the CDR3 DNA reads TGTGCTAGTGGTTTGGCCCCCTCCAGCGGGGCCGCCTACGAGCAGTACTTC. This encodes CASGLAPSSGAAYEQYF.

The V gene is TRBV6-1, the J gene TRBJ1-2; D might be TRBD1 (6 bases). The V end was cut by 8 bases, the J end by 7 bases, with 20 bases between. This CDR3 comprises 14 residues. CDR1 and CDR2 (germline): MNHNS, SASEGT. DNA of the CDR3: TGTGCCAGCTTCGAGTTGGGCAGGGGAAGTGGCTACACCTTC. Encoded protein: CASFELGRGSGYTF.

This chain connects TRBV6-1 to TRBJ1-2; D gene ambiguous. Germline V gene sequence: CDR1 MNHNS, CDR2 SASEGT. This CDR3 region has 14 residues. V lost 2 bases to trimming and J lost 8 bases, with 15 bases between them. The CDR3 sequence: CASSEILEVRGYTF. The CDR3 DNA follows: TGTGCCAGCAGTGAAATTCTGGAGGTGAGGGGCTACACCTTC.

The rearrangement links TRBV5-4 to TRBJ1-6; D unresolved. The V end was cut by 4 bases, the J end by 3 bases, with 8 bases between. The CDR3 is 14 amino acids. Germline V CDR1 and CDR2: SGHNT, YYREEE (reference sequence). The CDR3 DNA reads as TGTGCCAGCAGCCTACGGGGCTATAATTCACCCCTCCACTTT. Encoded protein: CASSLRGYNSPLHF.

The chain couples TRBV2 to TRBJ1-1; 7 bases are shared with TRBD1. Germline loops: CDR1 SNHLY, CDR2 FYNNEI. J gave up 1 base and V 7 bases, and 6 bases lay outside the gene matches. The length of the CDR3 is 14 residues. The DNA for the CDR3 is TGTGCCAGCATTATGGGACAGCAGAACACTGAAGCTTTCTTT. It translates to CASIMGQQNTEAFF.

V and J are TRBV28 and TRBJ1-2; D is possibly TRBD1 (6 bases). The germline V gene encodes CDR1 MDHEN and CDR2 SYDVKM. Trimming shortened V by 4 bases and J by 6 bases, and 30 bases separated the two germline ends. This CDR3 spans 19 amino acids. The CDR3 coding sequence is TGTGCCAGCAGTTCCCAAATTGGGGGCCGGGGCACCGGGGTGGATGGCTACACCTTC. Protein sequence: CASSSQIGGRGTGVDGYTF.

The CDR3 DNA sequence: TGTGCCAGCAGCCCAGCGGGGGTATACAATGAGCAGTTCTTC. Encoded protein: CASSPAGVYNEQFF. This rearrangement joins TRBV2 to TRBJ2-1; 8 bases agree with TRBD2. From germline, CDR1 is SNHLY and CDR2 FYNNEI. V shed 6 bases, J shed 4 bases, and the junction held 5 bases outside the gene matches. This CDR3 is 14 amino acids long.

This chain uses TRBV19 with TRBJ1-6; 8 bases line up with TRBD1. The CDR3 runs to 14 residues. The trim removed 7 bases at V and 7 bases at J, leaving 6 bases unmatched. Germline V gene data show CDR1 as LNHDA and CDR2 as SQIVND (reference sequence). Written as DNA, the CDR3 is TGTGCCAGTACCCACAGGGGGGCGAATTCACCCCTCCACTTT. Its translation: CASTHRGANSPLHF.

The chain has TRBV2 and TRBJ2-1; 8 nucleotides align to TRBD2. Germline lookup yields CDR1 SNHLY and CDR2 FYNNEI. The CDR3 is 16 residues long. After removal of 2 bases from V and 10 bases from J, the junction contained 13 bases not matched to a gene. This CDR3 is CASSEIGGGPFREQFF. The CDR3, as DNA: TGTGCCAGCAGTGAAATAGGCGGGGGGCCGTTTCGAGAGCAGTTCTTC.

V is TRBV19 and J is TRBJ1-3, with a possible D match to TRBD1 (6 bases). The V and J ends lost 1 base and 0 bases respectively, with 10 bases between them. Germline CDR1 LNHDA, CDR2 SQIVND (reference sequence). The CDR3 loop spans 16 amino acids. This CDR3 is CASSIGGTNSGNTIYF. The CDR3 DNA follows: TGTGCCAGTAGTATAGGAGGGACAAACTCTGGAAACACCATATATTTT.

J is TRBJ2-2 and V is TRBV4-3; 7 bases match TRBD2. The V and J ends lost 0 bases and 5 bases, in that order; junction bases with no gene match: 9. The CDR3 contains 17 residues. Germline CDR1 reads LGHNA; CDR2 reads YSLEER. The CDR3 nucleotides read TGCGCCAGCAGCCAAGAGGCGAGGAGGGGAGGGACCGGGGAGCTGTTTTTT. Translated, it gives CASSQEARRGGTGELFF.

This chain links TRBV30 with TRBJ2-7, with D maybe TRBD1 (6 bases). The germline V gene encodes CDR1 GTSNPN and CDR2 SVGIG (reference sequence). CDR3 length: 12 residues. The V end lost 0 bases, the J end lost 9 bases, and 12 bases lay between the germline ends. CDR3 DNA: TGTGCCTGGAGTGTCCCCCAGGGGTTGCAGTACTTC. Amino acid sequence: CAWSVPQGLQYF.

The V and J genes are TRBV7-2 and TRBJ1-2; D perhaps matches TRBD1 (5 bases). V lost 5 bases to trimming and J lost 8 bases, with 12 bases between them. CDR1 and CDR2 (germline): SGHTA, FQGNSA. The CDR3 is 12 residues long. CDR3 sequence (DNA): TGTGCCAGCAGCCCCCAGGGATCCGGCTACACCTTC. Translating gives CASSPQGSGYTF.

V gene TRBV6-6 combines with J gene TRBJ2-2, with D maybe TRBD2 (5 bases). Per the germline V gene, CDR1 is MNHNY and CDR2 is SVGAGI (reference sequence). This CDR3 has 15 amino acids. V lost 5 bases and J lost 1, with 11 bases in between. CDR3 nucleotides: TGTGCCAGCAGTCCTGGGAGATTGAACACCGGGGAGCTGTTTTTT. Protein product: CASSPGRLNTGELFF.

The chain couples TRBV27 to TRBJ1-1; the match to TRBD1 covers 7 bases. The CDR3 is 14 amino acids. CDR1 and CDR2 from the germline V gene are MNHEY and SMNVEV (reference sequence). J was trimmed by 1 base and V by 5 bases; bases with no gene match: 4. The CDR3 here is CASSTRQGNTEAFF. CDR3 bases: TGTGCCAGCAGTACCCGACAGGGGAACACTGAAGCTTTCTTT.

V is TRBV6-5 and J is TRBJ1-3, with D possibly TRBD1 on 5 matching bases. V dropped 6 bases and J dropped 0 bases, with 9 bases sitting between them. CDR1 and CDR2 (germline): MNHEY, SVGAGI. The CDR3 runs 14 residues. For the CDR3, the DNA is TGTGCCAGCAGGACAGAGAGCTCTGGAAACACCATATATTTT. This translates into CASRTESSGNTIYF.